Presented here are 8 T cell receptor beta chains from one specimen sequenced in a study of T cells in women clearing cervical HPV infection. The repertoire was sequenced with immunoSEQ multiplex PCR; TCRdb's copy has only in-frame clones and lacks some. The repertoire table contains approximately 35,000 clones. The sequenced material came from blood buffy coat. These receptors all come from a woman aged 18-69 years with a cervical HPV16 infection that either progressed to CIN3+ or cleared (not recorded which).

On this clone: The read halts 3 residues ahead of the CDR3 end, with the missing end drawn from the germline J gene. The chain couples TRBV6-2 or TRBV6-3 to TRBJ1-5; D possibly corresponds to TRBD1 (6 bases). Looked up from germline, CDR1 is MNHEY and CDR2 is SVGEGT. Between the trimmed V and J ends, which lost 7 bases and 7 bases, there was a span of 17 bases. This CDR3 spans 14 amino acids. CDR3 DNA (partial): TGTGCCAGCACCCCCCCGGGGGGCAGGCAGCCC. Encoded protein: CASTPPGGRQP. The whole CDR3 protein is CASTPPGGRQPQHF.

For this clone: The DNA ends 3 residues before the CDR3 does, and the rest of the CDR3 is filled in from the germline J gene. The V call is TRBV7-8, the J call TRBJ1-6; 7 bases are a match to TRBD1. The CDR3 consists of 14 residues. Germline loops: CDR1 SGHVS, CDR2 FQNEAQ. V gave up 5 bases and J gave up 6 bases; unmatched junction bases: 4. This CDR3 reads CASSPGQINSPLHF. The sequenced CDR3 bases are TGTGCCAGCAGCCCGGGACAGATTAATTCACCC.

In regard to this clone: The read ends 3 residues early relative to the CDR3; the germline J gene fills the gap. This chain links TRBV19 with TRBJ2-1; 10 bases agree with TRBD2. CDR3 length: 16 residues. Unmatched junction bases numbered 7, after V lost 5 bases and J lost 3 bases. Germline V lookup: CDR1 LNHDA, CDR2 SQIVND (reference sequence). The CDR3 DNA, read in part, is TGTGCCAGTAGTCGTAGCGGGAGGCAGATCTACAATGAG. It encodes CASSRSGRQIYNE. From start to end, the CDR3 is CASSRSGRQIYNEQFF.

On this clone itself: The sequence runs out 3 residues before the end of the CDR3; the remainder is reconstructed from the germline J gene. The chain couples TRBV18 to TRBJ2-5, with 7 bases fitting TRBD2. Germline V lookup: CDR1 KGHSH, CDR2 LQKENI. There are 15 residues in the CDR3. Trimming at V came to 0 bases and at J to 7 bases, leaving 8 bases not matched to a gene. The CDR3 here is CASSPPAGDGGTQYF. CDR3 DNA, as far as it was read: TGTGCCAGCTCACCACCGGCGGGGGACGGAGGGACC.

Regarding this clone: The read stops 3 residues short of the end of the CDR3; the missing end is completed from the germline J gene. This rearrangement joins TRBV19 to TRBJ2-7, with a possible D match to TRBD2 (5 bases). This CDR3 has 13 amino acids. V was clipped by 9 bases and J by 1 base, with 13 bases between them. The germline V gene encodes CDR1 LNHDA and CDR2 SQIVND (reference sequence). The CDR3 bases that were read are TGTGCCAGCTCCGGGGTAGGTTCCTACGAG. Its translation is CASSGVGSYE. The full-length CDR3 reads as CASSGVGSYEQYF.

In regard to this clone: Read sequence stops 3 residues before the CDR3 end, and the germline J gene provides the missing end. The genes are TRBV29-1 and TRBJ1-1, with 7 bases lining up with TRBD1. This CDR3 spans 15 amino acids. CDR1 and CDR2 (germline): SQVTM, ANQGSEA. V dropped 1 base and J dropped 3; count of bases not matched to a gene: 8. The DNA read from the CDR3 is TGCAGCGTTGAAGGCCCGACAGGGAGGCACACTGAA. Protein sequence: CSVEGPTGRHTE. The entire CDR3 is CSVEGPTGRHTEAFF.

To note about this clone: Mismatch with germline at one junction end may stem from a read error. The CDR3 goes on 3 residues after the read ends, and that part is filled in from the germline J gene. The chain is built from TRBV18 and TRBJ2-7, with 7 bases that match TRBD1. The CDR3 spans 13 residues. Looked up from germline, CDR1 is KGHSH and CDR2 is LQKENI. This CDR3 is CASSPQGTYEQYF. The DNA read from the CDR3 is TGTGCCAGCTCGCCACAGGGGACCTACGAG.

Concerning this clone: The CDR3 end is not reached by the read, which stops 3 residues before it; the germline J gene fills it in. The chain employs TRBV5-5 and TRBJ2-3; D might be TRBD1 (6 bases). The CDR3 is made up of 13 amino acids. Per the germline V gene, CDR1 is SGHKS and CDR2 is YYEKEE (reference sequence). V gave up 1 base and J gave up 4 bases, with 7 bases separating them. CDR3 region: CASSLRGSDTQYF. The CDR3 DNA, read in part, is TGTGCCAGCAGCTTGAGGGGGTCAGATACG.